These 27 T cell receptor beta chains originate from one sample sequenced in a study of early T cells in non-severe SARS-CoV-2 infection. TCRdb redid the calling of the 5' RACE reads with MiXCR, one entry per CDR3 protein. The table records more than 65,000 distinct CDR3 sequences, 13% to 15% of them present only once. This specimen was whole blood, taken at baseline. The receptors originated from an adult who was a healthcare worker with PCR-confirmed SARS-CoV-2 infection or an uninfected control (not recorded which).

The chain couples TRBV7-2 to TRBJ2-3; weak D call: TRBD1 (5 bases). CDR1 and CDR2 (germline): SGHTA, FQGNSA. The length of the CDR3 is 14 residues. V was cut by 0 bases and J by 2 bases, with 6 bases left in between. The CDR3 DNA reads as TGTGCCAGCAGCTTAGCGGGGCTCACAGATACGCAGTATTTT. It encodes CASSLAGLTDTQYF.

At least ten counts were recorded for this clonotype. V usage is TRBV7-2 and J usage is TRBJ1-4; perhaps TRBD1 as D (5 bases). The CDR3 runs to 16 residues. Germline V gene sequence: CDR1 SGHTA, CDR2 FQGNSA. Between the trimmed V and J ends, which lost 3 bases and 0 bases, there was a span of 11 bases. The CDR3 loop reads CASSFRATATNEKLFF. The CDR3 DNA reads TGTGCCAGCAGCTTCAGGGCAACTGCAACTAATGAAAAACTGTTTTTT. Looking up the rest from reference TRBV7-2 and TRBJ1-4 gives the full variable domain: GAGVSQSPSNKVTEKGKDVELRCDPISGHTALYWYRQSLGQGLEFLIYFQGNSAPDKSGLPSDRFSAERTGGSVSTLTIQRTQQEDSAVYLCASSFRATATNEKLFFGSGTQLSVL.

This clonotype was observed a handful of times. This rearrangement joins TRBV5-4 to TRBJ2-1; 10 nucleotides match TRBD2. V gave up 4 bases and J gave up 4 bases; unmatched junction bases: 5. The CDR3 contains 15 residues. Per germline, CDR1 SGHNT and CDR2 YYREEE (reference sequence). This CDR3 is CASSPPSGSYNEQFF. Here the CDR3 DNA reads TGTGCCAGCAGCCCACCTAGCGGGAGTTACAATGAGCAGTTCTTC.

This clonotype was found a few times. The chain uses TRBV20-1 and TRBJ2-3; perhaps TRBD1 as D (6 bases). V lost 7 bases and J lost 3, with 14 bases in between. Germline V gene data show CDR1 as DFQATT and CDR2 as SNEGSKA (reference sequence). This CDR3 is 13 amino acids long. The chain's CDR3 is CSETGRQTDTQYF. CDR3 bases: TGCAGTGAGACAGGCCGTCAAACAGATACGCAGTATTTT.

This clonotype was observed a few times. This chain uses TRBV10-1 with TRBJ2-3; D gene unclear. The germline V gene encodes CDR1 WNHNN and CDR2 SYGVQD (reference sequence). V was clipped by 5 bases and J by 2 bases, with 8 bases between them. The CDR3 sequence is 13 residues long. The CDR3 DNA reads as TGCGCCAGCAGTTTGACCGCCACAGATACGCAGTATTTT. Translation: CASSLTATDTQYF.

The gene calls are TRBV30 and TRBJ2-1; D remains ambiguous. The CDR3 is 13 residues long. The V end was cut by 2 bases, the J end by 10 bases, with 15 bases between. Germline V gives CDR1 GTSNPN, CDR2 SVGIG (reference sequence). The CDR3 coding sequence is TGTGCCTGGAGTTTGGCGAGCCGTAGGGAGCAGTTCTTC. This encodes CAWSLASRREQFF. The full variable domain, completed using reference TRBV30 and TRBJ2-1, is SQTIHQWPATLVQPVGSPLSLECTVEGTSNPNLYWYRQAAGRGLQLLFYSVGIGQISSEVPQNLSASRPQDRQFILSSKKLLLSDSGFYLCAWSLASRREQFFGPGTRLTVL.

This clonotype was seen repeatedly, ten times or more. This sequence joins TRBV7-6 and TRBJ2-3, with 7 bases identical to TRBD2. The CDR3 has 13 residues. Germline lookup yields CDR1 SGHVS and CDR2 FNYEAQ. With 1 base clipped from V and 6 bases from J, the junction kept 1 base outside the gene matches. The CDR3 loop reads CASSLGEGDTQYF. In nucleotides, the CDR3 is TGTGCCAGCAGCTTAGGGGAGGGTGATACGCAGTATTTT.

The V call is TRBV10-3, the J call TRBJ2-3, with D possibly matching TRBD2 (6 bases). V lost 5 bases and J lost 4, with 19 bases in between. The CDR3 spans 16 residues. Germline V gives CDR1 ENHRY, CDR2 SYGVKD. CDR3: CAISSIRRGPADTQYF. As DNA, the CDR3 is TGTGCCATCAGTTCGATCAGGCGGGGCCCCGCAGATACGCAGTATTTT.

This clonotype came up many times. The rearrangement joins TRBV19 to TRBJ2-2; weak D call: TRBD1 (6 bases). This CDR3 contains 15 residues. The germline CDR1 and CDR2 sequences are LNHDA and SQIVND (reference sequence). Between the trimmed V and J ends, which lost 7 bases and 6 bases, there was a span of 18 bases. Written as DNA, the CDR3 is TGTGCCAGTACCCCAACAGGGAGCAGGCCCGGGGAGCTGTTTTTT. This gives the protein CASTPTGSRPGELFF.

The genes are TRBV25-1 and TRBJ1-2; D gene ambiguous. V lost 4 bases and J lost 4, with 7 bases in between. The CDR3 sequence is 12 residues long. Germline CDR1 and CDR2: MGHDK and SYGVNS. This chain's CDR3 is CASSAPSYGYTF. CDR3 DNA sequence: TGTGCCAGCAGTGCTCCGTCCTATGGCTACACCTTC.

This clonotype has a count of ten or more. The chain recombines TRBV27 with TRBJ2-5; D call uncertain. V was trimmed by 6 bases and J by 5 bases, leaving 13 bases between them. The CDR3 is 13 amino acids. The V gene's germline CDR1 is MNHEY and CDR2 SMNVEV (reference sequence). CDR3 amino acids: CASSTLDKETQYF. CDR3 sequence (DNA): TGTGCCAGCAGCACTCTGGATAAGGAGACCCAGTACTTC.

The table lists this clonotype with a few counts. The CDR3 DNA sequence: TGTGCCACTACGACTTGGGACAGAAGGTTAGCCAAAAACATTCAGTACTTC. Protein product: CATTTWDRRLAKNIQYF. The gene calls are TRBV19 and TRBJ2-4, with TRBD1 matching over 7 bases. The CDR3 spans 17 residues. CDR1 and CDR2 (germline): LNHDA, SQIVND (reference sequence). The trim removed 10 bases at V and 0 bases at J, leaving 15 bases unmatched.

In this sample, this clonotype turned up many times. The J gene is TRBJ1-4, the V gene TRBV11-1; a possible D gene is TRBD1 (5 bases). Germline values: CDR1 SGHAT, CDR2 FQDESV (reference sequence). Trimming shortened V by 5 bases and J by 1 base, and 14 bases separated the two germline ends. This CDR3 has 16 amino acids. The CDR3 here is CASSRGTRGTNEKLFF. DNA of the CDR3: TGTGCCAGCAGCCGTGGGACCCGCGGAACTAATGAAAAACTGTTTTTT.

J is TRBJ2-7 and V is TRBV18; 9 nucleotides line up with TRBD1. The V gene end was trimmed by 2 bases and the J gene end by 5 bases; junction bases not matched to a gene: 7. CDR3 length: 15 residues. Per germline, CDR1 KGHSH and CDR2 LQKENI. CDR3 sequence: CASSPLGTGTDEQYF. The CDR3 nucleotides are TGTGCCAGCTCACCATTAGGGACAGGGACCGACGAGCAGTACTTC.

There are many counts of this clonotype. As DNA, the CDR3 is TGCGCCAGCAGCCGACAGGGAGGGGGTACCTACAATGAGCAGTTCTTC. It encodes CASSRQGGGTYNEQFF. The chain is built from TRBV5-1 and TRBJ2-1; TRBD1 or TRBD2 may be the D gene (7 bases each). CDR3 size: 16 residues. Germline V gene lookup returns CDR1 SGHRS and CDR2 YFSETQ. V shed 4 bases and J shed 2 bases, with 16 bases lying between them.

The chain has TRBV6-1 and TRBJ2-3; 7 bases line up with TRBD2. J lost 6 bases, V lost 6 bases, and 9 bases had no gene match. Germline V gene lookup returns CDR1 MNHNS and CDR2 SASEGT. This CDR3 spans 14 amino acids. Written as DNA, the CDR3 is TGTGCCAGCAGCGGGACTATCACCTTGGATACGCAGTATTTT. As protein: CASSGTITLDTQYF.

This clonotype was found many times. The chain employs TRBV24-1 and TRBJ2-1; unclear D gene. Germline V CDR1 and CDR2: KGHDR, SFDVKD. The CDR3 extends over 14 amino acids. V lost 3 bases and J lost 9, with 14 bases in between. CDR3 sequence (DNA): TGTGCCACCAGTGATCCCCCTAGAGGCCCTGAGCAGTTCTTC. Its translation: CATSDPPRGPEQFF.

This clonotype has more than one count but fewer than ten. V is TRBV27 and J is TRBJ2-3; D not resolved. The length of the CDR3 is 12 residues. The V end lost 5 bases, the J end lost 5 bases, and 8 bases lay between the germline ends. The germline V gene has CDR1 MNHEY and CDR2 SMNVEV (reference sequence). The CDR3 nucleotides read TGTGCCAGCAGTCGTCTTCGAGATACGCAGTATTTT. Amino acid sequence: CASSRLRDTQYF.

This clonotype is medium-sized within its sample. The CDR3 DNA is TGCAGCGTTGGGGAAGCGGGAGTAGGCACAGATACGCAGTATTTT. It encodes CSVGEAGVGTDTQYF. The gene calls are TRBV29-1 and TRBJ2-3, with 8 nucleotides matching TRBD2. J lost 1 base, V lost 4 bases, and 7 bases had no gene match. The CDR3 extends over 15 amino acids. Germline CDR1 reads SQVTM; CDR2 reads ANQGSEA.

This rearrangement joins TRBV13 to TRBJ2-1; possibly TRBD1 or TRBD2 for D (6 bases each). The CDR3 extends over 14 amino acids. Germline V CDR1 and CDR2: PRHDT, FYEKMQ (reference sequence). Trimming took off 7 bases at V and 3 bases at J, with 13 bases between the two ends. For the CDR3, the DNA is TGTGCCAGCAACAGGGAGGCAGTCTACAATGAGCAGTTCTTC. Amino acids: CASNREAVYNEQFF.

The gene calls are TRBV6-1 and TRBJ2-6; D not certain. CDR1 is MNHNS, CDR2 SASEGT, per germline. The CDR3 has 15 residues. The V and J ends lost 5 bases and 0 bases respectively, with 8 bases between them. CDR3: CASSTQSSGANVLTF. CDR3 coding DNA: TGTGCCAGCAGTACCCAAAGCTCTGGGGCCAACGTCCTGACTTTC.

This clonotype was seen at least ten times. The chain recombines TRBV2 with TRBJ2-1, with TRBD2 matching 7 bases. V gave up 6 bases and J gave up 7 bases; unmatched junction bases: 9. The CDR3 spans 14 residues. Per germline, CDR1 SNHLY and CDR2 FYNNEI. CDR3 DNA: TGTGCCAGCAGCCTAGCGGTAGGGTTGAATGAGCAGTTCTTC. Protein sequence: CASSLAVGLNEQFF.

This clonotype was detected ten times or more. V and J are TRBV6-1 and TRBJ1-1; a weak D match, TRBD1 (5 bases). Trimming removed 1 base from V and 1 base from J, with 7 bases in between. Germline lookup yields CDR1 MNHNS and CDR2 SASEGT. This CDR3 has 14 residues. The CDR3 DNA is TGTGCCAGCAGTGAAGGTACAGGGAACACTGAAGCTTTCTTT. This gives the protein CASSEGTGNTEAFF.

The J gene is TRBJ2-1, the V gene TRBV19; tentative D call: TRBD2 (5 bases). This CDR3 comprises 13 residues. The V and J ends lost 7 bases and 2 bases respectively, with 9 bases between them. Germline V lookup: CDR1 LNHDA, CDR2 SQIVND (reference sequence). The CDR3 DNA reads TGTGCCAGTACCAGCGGACCCTACAATGAGCAGTTCTTC. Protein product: CASTSGPYNEQFF.

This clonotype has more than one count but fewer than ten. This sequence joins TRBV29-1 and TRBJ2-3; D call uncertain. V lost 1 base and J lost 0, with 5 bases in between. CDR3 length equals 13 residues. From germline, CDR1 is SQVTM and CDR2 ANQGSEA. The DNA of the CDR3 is TGCAGCGTTGAAGGGGGTAGCACAGATACGCAGTATTTT. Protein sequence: CSVEGGSTDTQYF.

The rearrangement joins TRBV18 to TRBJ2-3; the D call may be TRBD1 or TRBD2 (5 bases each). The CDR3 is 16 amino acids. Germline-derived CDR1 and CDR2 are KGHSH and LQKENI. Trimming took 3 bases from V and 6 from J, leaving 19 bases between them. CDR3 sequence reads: CASSPGPPPGGDTQYF. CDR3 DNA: TGTGCCAGCTCACCGGGACCCCCACCTGGTGGCGATACGCAGTATTTT. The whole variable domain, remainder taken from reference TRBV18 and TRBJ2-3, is NAGVMQNPRHLVRRRGQEARLRCSPMKGHSHVYWYRQLPEEGLKFMVYLQKENIIDESGMPKERFSAEFPKEGPSILRIQQVVRGDSAAYFCASSPGPPPGGDTQYFGPGTRLTVL.

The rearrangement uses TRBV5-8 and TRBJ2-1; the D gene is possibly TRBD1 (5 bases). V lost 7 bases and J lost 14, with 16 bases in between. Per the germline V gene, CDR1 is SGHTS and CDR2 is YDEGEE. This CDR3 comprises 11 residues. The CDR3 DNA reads TGTGCCAGCCCCAAGGGGCTTATAGAGTTCTTC. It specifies CASPKGLIEFF.